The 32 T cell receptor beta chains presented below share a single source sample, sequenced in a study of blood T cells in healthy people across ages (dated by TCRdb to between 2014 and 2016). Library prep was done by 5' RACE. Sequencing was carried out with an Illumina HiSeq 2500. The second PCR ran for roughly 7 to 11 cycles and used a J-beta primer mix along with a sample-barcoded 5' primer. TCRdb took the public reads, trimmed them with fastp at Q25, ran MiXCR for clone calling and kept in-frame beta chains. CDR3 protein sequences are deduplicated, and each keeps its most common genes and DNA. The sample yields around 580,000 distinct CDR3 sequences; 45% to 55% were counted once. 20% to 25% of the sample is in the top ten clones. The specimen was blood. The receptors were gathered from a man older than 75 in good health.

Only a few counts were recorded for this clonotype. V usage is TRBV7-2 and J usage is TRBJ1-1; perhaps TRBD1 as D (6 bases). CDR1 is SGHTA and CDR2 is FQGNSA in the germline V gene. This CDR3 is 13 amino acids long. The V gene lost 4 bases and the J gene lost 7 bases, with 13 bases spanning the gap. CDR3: CASSYETGREAFF. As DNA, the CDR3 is TGTGCCAGCAGCTACGAGACAGGCCGTGAAGCTTTCTTT.

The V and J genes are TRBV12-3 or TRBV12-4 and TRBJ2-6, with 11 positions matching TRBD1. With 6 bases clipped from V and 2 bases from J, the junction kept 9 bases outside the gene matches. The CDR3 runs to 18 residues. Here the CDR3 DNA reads TGTGCCAGCAGCCGAGGGGACAGGGGGGTCGCTGGGGCCAACGTCCTGACTTTC. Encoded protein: CASSRGDRGVAGANVLTF.

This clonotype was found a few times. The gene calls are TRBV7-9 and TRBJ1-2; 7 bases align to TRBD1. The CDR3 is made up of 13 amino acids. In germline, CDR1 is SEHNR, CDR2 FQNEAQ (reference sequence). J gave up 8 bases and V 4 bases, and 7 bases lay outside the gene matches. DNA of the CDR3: TGTGCCAGCAGCTCGACAGGGCCGGACGGCTACACCTTC. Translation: CASSSTGPDGYTF.

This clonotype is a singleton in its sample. The CDR3 DNA reads as TGTGCCAGCAGTCCCCTAAAGCGCCCGAACAATGAGCAGTTCTTC. This sequence encodes CASSPLKRPNNEQFF. The chain recombines TRBV6-2 or TRBV6-3 with TRBJ2-1, with no clear D. CDR3 size: 15 residues. V shed 5 bases and J shed 5 bases, with 16 bases lying between them. Germline V gene lookup returns CDR1 MNHEY and CDR2 SVGEGT.

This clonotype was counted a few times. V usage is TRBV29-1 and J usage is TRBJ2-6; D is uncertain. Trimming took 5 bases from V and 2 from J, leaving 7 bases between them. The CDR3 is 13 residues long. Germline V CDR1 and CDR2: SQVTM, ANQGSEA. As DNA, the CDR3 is TGCAGCGTTTTAGAGACTGGGGCCAACGTCCTGACTTTC. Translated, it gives CSVLETGANVLTF.

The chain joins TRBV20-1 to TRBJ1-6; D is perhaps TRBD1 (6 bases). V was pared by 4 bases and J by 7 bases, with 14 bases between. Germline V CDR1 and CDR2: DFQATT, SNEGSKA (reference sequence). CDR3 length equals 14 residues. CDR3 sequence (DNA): TGCAGTGCTAACCGGGGGGGCCAAAATTCACCCCTCCACTTT. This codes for CSANRGGQNSPLHF.

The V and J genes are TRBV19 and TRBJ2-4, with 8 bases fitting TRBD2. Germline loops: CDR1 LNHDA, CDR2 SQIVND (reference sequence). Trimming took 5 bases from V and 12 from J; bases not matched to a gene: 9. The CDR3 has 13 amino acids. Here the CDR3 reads CASSGERGRTQYF. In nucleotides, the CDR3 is TGTGCCAGTAGTGGTGAGCGGGGGAGGACTCAGTACTTC.

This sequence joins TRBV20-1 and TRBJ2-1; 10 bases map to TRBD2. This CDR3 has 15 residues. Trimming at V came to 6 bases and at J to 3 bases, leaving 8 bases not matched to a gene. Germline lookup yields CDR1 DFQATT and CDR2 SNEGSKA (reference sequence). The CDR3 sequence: CSATRTSGDYNEQFF. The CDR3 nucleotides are TGCAGTGCAACAAGGACTAGCGGAGACTACAATGAGCAGTTCTTC.

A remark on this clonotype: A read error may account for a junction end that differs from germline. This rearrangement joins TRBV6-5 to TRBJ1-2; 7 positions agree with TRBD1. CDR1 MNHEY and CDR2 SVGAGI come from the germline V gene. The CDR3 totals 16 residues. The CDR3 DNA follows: TGCGCCAGCAGTCCCGCGACCGGGACAGAGATCTATGGCTACACCTTC. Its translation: CASSPATGTEIYGYTF.

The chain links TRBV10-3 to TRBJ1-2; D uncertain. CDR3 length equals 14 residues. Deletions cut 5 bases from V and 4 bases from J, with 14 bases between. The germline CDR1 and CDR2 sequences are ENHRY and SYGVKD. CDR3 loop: CAISPTATGYGYTF. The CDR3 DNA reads TGTGCCATCAGTCCAACGGCCACCGGCTATGGCTACACCTTC.

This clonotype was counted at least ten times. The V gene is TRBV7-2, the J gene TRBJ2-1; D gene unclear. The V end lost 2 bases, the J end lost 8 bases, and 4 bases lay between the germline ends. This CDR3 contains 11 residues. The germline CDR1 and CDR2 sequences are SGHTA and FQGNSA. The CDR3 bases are TGTGCCAGCAGCTTAATAGATGAGCAGTTCTTC. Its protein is CASSLIDEQFF.

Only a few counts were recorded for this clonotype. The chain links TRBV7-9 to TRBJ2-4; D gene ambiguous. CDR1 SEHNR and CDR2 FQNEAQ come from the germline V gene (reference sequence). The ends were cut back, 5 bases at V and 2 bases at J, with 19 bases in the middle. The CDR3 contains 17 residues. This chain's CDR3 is CASSPTTQSRPKNIQYF. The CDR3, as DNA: TGTGCCAGCAGCCCCACGACCCAATCACGACCCAAAAACATTCAGTACTTC.

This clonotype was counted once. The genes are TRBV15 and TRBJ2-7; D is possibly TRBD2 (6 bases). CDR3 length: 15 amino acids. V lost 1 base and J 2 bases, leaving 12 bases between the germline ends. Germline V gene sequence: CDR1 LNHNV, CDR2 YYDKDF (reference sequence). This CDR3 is CATSRVAGSAYEQYF. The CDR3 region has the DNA TGTGCCACCAGCAGAGTTGCGGGATCTGCCTACGAGCAGTACTTC.

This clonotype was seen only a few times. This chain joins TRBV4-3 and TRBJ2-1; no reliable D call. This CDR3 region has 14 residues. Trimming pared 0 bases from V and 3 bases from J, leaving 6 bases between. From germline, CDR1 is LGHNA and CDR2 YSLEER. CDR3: CASSQDAHYNEQFF. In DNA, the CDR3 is TGCGCCAGCAGCCAAGATGCGCACTACAATGAGCAGTTCTTC.

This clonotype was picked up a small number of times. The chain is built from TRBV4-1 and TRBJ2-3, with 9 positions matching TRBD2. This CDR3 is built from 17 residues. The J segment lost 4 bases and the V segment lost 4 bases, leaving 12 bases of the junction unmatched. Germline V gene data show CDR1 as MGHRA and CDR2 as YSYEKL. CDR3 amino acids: CASSLEGGGGAADTQYF. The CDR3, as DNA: TGCGCCAGCAGCCTAGAAGGTGGCGGGGGGGCTGCAGATACGCAGTATTTT.

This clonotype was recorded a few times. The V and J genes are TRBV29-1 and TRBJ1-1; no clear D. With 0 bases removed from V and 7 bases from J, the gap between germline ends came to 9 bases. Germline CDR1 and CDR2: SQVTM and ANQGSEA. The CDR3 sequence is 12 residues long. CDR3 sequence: CSVEDPGSEAFF. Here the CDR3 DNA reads TGCAGCGTTGAAGATCCGGGTAGTGAAGCTTTCTTT.

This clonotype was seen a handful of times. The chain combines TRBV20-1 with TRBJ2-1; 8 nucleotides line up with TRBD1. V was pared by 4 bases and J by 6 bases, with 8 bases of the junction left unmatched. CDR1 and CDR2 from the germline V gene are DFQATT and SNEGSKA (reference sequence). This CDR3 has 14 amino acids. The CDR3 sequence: CSATDRGRGNEQFF. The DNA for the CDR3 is TGCAGTGCTACCGACAGGGGAAGGGGCAATGAGCAGTTCTTC.

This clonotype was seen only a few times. The CDR3: CASSFFPPQGAGEQFF. Written as DNA, the CDR3 is TGTGCCAGCAGTTTTTTCCCCCCACAGGGGGCGGGTGAGCAGTTCTTC. The V and J genes are TRBV12-3 or TRBV12-4 and TRBJ2-1, with TRBD1 identical over 9 bases. The CDR3 totals 16 residues. J lost 9 bases, V lost 3 bases, and 12 bases had no gene match.

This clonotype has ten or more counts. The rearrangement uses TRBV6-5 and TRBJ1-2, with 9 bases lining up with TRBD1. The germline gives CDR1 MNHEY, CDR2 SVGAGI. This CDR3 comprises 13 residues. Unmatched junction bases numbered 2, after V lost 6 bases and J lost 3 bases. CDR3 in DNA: TGTGCCAGCAGGACAGGGGGGCACTATGGCTACACCTTC. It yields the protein CASRTGGHYGYTF.

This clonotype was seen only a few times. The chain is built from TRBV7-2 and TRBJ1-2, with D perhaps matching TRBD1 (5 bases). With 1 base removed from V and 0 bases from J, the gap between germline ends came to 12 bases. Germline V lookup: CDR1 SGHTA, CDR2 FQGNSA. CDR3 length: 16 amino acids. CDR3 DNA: TGTGCCAGCAGCTTAGGGGGGGGTACTTCTAACTATGGCTACACCTTC. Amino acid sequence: CASSLGGGTSNYGYTF.

CDR3 protein: CSAIRDRDEQYF. The DNA of the CDR3 is TGCAGTGCTATCCGGGACAGGGACGAGCAGTACTTC. V is TRBV20-1 and J is TRBJ2-5; 9 positions agree with TRBD1. The last part of the DNA fits TRBJ2-7 better; the J call may be wrong. Germline loops: CDR1 DFQATT, CDR2 SNEGSKA (reference sequence). This CDR3 region has 12 residues.

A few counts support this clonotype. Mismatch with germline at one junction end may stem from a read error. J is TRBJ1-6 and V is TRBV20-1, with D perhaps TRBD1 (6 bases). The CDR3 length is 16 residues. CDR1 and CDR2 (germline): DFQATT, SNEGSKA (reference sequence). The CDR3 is CSARGHAGGGGSPLHF. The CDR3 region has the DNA TGCAGTGCCAGAGGACATGCTGGAGGGGGTGGGTCACCCCTCCACTTT.

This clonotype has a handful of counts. The CDR3 coding sequence is TGTGCCAGCAGCCAAGTGCTCACGGAGACCCAGTACTTC. This gives the protein CASSQVLTETQYF. The V and J genes are TRBV4-2 and TRBJ2-5; D unclear. This CDR3 is built from 13 residues. With 1 base removed from V and 5 bases from J, the gap between germline ends came to 8 bases. Germline V gene data show CDR1 as LGHNA and CDR2 as YNFKEQ.

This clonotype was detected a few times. CDR3 in amino acids: CAWSVDRVGEQFF. Here the CDR3 DNA reads TGTGCCTGGAGTGTGGACAGGGTTGGTGAGCAGTTCTTC. The chain joins TRBV30 to TRBJ2-1; TRBD1 matches at 8 bases. CDR1 is GTSNPN and CDR2 is SVGIG in the germline V gene (reference sequence). This CDR3 region has 13 residues. The V gene end was trimmed by 0 bases and the J gene end by 9 bases; junction bases not matched to a gene: 4.

CDR3 protein: CASSRHGVYEQFF. The CDR3 DNA sequence: TGCGCCAGCAGCCGGCACGGGGTCTATGAGCAGTTCTTC. V and J are TRBV4-3 and TRBJ2-1; D perhaps matches TRBD2 (5 bases). CDR1 is LGHNA, CDR2 YSLEER, per germline. V was cut by 4 bases and J by 8 bases, with 12 bases left in between. The CDR3 runs to 13 residues.

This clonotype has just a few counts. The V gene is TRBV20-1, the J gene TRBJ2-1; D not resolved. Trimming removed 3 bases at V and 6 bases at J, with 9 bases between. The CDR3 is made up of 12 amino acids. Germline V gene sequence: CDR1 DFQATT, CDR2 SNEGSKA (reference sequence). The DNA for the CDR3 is TGCAGTGCTAGTCCCCGGCCCAATGAGCAGTTCTTC. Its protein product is CSASPRPNEQFF.

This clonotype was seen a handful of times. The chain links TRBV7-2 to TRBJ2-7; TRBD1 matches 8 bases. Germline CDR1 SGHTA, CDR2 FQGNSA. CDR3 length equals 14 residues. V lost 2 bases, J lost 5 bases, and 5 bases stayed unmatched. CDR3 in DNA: TGTGCCAGCAGCTTAAGTTCAGGGGGCCACGAGCAGTACTTC. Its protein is CASSLSSGGHEQYF. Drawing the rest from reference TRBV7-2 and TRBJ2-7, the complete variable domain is GAGVSQSPSNKVTEKGKDVELRCDPISGHTALYWYRQSLGQGLEFLIYFQGNSAPDKSGLPSDRFSAERTGGSVSTLTIQRTQQEDSAVYLCASSLSSGGHEQYFGPGTRLTVT.

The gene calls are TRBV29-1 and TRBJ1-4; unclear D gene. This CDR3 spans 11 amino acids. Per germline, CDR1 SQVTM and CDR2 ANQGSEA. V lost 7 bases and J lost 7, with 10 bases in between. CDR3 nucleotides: TGCAGCGGAGGCAGAGGTGAAAAACTGTTTTTT. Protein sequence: CSGGRGEKLFF.

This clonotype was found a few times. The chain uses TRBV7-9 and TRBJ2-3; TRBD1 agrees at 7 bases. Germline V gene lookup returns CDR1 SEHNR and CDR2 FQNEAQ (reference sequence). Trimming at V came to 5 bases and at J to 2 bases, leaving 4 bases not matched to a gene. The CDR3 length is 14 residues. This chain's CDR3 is CASSPGQVTDTQYF. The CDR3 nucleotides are TGTGCCAGCAGCCCAGGACAGGTCACAGATACGCAGTATTTT. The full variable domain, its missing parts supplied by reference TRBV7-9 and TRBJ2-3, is DTGVSQNPRHKITKRGQNVTFRCDPISEHNRLYWYRQTLGQGPEFLTYFQNEAQLEKSRLLSDRFSAERPKGSFSTLEIQRTEQGDSAMYLCASSPGQVTDTQYFGPGTRLTVL.

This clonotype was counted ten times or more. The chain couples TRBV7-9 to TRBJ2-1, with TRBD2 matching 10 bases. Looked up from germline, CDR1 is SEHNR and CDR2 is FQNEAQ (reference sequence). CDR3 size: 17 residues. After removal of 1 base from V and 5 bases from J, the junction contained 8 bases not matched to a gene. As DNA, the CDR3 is TGTGCCAGCAGCTTAGGATGGCTAGCGGGAGAGAACAATGAGCAGTTCTTC. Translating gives CASSLGWLAGENNEQFF.

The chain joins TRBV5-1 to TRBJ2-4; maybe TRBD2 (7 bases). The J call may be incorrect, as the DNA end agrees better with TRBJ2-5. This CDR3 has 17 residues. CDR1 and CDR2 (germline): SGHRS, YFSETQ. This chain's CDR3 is CASSSPLGGDNQETQYF. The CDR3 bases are TGCGCCAGCAGCTCCCCGTTGGGGGGGGACAACCAAGAGACCCAGTACTTC.

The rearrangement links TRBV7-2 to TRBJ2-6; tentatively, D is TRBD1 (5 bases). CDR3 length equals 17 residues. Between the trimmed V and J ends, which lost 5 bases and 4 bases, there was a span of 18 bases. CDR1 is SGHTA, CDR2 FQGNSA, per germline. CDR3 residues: CASSPRGGASGANVLTF. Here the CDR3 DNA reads TGTGCCAGCAGCCCCCGAGGTGGGGCGAGCGGGGCCAACGTCCTGACTTTC. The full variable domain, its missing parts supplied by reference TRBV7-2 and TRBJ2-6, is GAGVSQSPSNKVTEKGKDVELRCDPISGHTALYWYRQSLGQGLEFLIYFQGNSAPDKSGLPSDRFSAERTGGSVSTLTIQRTQQEDSAVYLCASSPRGGASGANVLTFGAGSRLTVL.